This TCR beta chain was profiled in a study of cytomegalovirus exposure and HLA in healthy donors. Findings and limits, study-wide: Cytomegalovirus status, reportedly, was diagnosed with high specificity and sensitivity by the classifier. Altogether, 160 or so TCR beta chains were recorded as cytomegalovirus-associated.

About this clone: Its cognate antigen is unknown.

CDR3 size: 15 residues. Germline CDR1 reads SGHDT; CDR2 reads YYEEEE. V trimming: 8 bases; J trimming: 8 bases; junction bases outside the gene matches: 16. Using immunoSEQ multiplex PCR, the repertoire was profiled, and TCRdb retains in-frame clones only, with some absent. The top ten hold 2% to 2.5% of the sample, which has 150,000 to 200,000 clones, 65% to 90% seen once. The sample comprised PBMCs. The chain joins TRBV5-6 to TRBJ1-2; 9 nucleotides match TRBD1. This receptor was taken from a woman younger than 35 in good health and CMV-seronegative. The CDR3 DNA reads TGTGCCAGTGATACCGGGACAGGGAATCTTCGGGGCTACACCTTC. Translation gives CASDTGTGNLRGYTF. Combining the CDR3 with reference TRBV5-6 and TRBJ1-2 gives the whole variable domain DAGVTQSPTHLIKTRGQQVTLRCSPKSGHDTVSWYQQALGQGPQFIFQYYEEEERQRGNFPDRFSGHQFPNYSSELNVNALLLGDSALYLCASDTGTGNLRGYTFGSGTRLTVV.